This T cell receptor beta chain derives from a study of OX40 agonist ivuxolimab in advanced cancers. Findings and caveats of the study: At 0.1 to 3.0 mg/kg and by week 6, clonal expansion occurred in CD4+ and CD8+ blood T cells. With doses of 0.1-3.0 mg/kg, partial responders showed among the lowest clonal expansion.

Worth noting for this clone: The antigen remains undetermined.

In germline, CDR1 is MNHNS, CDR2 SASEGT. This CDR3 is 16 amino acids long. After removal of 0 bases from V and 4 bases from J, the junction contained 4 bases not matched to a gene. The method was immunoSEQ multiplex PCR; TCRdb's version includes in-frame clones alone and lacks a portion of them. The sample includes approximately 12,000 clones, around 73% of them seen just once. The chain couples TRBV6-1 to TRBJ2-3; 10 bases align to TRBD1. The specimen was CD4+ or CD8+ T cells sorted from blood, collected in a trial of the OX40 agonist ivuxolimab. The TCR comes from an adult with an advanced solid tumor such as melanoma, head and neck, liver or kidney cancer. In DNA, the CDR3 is TGTGCCAGCAGTGAAGCTGGGACAGGGGCGGCAGATACGCAGTATTTT. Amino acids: CASSEAGTGAADTQYF.